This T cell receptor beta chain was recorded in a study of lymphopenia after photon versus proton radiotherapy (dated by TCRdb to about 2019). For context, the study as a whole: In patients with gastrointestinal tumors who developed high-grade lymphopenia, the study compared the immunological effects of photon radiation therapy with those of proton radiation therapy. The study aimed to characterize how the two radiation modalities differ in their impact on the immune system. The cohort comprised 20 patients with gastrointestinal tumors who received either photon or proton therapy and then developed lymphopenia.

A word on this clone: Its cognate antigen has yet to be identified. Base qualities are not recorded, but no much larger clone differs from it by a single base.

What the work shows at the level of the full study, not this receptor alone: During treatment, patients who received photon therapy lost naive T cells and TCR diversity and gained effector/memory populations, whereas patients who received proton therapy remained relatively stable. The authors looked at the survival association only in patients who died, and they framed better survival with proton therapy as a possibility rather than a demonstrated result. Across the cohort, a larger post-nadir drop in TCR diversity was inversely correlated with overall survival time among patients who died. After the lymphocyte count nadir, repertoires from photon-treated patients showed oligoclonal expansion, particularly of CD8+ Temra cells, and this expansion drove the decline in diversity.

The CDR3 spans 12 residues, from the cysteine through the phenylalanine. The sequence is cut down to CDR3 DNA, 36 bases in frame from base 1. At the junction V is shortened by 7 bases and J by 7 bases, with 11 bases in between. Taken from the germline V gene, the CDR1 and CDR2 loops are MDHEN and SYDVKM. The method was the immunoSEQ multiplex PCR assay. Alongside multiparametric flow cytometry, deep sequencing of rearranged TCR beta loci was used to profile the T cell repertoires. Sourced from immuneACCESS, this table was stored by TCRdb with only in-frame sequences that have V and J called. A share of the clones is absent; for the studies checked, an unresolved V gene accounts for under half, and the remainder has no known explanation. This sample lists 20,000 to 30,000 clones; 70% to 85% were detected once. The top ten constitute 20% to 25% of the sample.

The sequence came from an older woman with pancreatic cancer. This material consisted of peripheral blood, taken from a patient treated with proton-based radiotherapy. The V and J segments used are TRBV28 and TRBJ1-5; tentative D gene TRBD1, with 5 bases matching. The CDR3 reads CASNSGSQPQHF. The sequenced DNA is TGTGCCAGCAACTCAGGGAGCCAGCCCCAGCATTTT. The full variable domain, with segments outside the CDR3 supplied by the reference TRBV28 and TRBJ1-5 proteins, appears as DVKVTQSSRYLVKRTGEKVFLECVQDMDHENMFWYRQDPGLGLRLIYFSYDVKMKEKGDIPEGYSVSREKKERFSLILESASTNQTSMYLCASNSGSQPQHFGDGTRLSIL.